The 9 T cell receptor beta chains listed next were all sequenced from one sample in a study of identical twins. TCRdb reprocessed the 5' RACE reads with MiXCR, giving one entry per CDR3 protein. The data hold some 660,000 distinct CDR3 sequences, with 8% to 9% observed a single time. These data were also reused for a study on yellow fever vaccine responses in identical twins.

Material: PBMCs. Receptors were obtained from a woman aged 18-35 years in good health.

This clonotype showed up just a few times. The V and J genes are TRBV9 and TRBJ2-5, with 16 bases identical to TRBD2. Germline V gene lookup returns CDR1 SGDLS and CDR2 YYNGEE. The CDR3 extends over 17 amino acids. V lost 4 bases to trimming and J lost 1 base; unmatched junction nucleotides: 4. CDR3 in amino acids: CASSPGTSGGVQETQYF. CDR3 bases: TGTGCCAGCAGCCCCGGGACTAGCGGGGGGGTCCAAGAGACCCAGTACTTC.

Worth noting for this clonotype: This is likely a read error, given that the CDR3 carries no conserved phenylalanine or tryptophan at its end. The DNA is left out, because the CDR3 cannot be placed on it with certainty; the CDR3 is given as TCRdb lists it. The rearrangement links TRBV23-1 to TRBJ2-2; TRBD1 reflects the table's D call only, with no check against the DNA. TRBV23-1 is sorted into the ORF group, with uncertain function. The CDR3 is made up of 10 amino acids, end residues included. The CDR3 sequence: CASSQPGRPG.

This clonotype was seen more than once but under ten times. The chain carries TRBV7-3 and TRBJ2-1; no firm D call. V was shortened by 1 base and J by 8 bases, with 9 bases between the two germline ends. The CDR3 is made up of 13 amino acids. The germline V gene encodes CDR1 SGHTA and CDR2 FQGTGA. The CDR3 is CASSLSRWDEQFF. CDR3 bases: TGTGCCAGCAGCTTAAGTAGGTGGGATGAGCAGTTCTTC.

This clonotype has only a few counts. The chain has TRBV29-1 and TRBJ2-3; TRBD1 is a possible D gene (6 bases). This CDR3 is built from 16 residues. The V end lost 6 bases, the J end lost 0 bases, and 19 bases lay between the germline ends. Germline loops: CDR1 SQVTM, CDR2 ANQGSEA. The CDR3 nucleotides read TGCAGCGTCGGAGGACAGCTGAAAACTAGCACAGATACGCAGTATTTT. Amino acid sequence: CSVGGQLKTSTDTQYF.

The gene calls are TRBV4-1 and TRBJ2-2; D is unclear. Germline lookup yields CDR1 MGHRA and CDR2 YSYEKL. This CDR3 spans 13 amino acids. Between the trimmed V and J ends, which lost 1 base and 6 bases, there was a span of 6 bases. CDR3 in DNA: TGCGCCAGCAGCCAAGTCGACGCCGGGGAGCTGTTTTTT. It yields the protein CASSQVDAGELFF.

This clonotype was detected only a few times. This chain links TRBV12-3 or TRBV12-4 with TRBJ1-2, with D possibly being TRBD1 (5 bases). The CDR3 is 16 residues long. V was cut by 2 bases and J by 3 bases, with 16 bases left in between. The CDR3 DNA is TGTGCCAGCAGTTTAACTTCGGGGGGGGGTTACTATGGCTACACCTTC. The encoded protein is CASSLTSGGGYYGYTF.

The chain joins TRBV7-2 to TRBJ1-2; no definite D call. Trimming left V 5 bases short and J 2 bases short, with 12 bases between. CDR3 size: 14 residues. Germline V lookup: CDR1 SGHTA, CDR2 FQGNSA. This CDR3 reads CASSLVPLNYGYTF. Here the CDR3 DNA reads TGTGCCAGCAGCCTAGTTCCGCTCAACTATGGCTACACCTTC.

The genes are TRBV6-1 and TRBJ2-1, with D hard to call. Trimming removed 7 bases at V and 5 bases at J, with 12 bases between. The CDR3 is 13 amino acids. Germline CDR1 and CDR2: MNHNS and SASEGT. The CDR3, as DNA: TGTGCCAGCAAGTGGAGCCTGAACAATGAGCAGTTCTTC. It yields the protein CASKWSLNNEQFF.

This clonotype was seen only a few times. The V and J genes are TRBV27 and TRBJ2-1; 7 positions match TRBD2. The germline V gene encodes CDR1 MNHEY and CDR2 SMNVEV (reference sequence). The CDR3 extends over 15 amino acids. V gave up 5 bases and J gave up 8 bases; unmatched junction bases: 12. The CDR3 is CASSELATSVDEQFF. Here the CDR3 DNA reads TGTGCCAGCAGTGAACTAGCGACAAGCGTGGATGAGCAGTTCTTC.